The rows below give T cell receptor beta chains drawn from one sample of a study of blood T cell repertoires in COVID-19. Profiling relied on immunoSEQ multiplex PCR, and the TCRdb table lists in-frame clones only, not all of them. Of 120,000 to 150,000 clones in the sample, roughly 90% are singletons; the top ten hold around 1.3%. Sequencing was performed on PBMCs or T cells enriched from blood (not recorded which). The receptors here all came from a woman aged 25 to 39 with acute COVID-19. CDR3s include the opening cysteine and the closing phenylalanine or tryptophan. The D gene is left open where the match is weak. Expanded clones are given a class, and other clones once, few, many or no size at all.

D,J,V,size,DNA,CDR3
.,TRBJ2-5,TRBV7-6,.,TGTGCCAGCAGCTTGGCCGGGGAGAACCTCCAAGAGACCCAGTACTTC,CASSLAGENLQETQYF
TRBD2,TRBJ2-7,TRBV7-8,once,TGTGCCAGCAGCTTAGCGTCTAGCGGGTTCCCCTACGAGCAGTACTTC,CASSLASSGFPYEQYF
.,TRBJ1-5,TRBV2,.,TGTGCCAGCAGTGAAAACACAGGGTACCAGCCCCAGCATTTT,CASSENTGYQPQHF
.,TRBJ2-2,TRBV10-3,.,TGTGCCATCACGGCGACAGATATAACCGGGGAGCTGTTTTTT,CAITATDITGELFF
TRBD1,TRBJ1-5,TRBV28,.,TGTGCCAGCACCTCCTTCCATTCCGGGACAGGCCAAAGGAGCAATCAGCCCCAGCATTTT,CASTSFHSGTGQRSNQPQHF
TRBD1,TRBJ1-4,TRBV7-9,.,TGTGCCAGCAGCTTTGGGGACAGGGGGGAAAAACTGTTTTTT,CASSFGDRGEKLFF
.,TRBJ1-2,TRBV19,.,TGTGCCAGTAGTATGGGGCAGAGTAGTGGCTACACCTTC,CASSMGQSSGYTF
TRBD2,TRBJ2-1,TRBV18,.,TGTGCCAGCTCACCCCTAGCGGAGCTATACAATGAGCAGTTCTTC,CASSPLAELYNEQFF
TRBD1,TRBJ1-3,TRBV28,.,TGTGCCAGCAGTTTCCTAGGACAGGGTAATGCAAACACCATATATTTT,CASSFLGQGNANTIYF
TRBD2,TRBJ2-3,TRBV28,.,TGTGCCAGCAGTTTTGGGACTAGCGGGAGTTCCGAAGATACGCAGTATTTT,CASSFGTSGSSEDTQYF
.,TRBJ2-6,TRBV28,.,TGTGCCAGCAGTCCGGGGAGCGCAGGGGCCAACGTCCTGACTTTC,CASSPGSAGANVLTF
.,TRBJ1-6,TRBV15,.,TGTGCCACCAGCGTCGGGCAGGGGAGTTCACCCCTCCACTTT,CATSVGQGSSPLHF
TRBD2,TRBJ2-7,TRBV20-1,.,TGCAGTGCTAGTAGCGGGAAGGAAGGCGAGCAGTACTTC,CSASSGKEGEQYF
.,TRBJ2-1,TRBV20-1,.,TGCAGTGCTAGTAGCTGGGCCGAGCAGTTCTTC,CSASSWAEQFF
.,TRBJ2-5,TRBV28,.,TGTGCCAGCAGCTGGGACTATGGAGGGGGGACCCAGTACTTC,CASSWDYGGGTQYF
.,TRBJ2-7,TRBV25-1,.,TGTGCCAGCAGTGAATCGGTTCCCGGGATGGGGGGCGAGCAGTACTTC,CASSESVPGMGGEQYF
.,TRBJ1-1,TRBV6-2/TRBV6-3,.,TGTGCCAGCAGTTACTCCGGGTGGGCTTTCTTT,CASSYSGWAFF
TRBD1,TRBJ2-1,TRBV2,.,TGTGCCAGCCAACAGGGGATGGGGCACTACAATGAGCAGTTCTTC,CASQQGMGHYNEQFF
TRBD1,TRBJ1-1,TRBV18,once,TGTGCCAGCTCACCCGGACAGGACGTTGAAGCTTTCTTT,CASSPGQDVEAFF
.,TRBJ1-5,TRBV19,.,TGTGCCAGTAGTCCGACCCAGGGTAGCAATCAGCCCCAGCATTTT,CASSPTQGSNQPQHF
.,TRBJ2-5,TRBV3-1/TRBV3-2,.,TGTGCCAGCAGCCGCAGGGGTGGGGAGACCCAGTACTTC,CASSRRGGETQYF
.,TRBJ1-2,TRBV14,.,TGTGCCAGCAGCGCATTTCCGGGCCGGGGGGGCTACACCTTC,CASSAFPGRGGYTF
.,TRBJ1-5,TRBV10-3,.,TGTGCCTCCGGTCCAGGACAAGCAATGAGGGAGGGCCAGCCCCAGCATTTT,CASGPGQAMREGQPQHF
TRBD1,TRBJ2-6,TRBV6-5,.,TGTGCCAGCAGACAGGGGGACCTACGGGCCAACGTCCTGACTTTC,CASRQGDLRANVLTF
TRBD1,TRBJ1-2,TRBV30,.,TGTGCCTGGGACAGGGAGTCTCGTCGTGGCTACACCTTC,CAWDRESRRGYTF
TRBD1,TRBJ2-2,TRBV6-6,.,TGTGCCAGCAGTTACCAGGGGGCGAACACCGGGGAGCTGTTTTTT,CASSYQGANTGELFF
.,TRBJ1-4,TRBV10-3,.,TGTGCCATCAGTGAGTCGTACAGGGAACGCGAAAAACTGTTTTTT,CAISESYREREKLFF
.,TRBJ1-5,TRBV3-1/TRBV3-2,.,TGTGCCAGCAGCCCCCGGGACACTAGCAATCAGCCCCAGCATTTT,CASSPRDTSNQPQHF
TRBD2,TRBJ2-3,TRBV5-1,.,TGCGCCAGCAGCCCGACTAGCCCAGATGATACGCAGTATTTT,CASSPTSPDDTQYF
.,TRBJ2-1,TRBV3-1/TRBV3-2,.,TGTGCCAGCAGCCGCGGGGTAGACAATGAGCAGTTCTTC,CASSRGVDNEQFF
.,TRBJ1-4,TRBV19,few,TGTGCCAGTAGTACTGGGACTTCAAAACTGTTTTTT,CASSTGTSKLFF